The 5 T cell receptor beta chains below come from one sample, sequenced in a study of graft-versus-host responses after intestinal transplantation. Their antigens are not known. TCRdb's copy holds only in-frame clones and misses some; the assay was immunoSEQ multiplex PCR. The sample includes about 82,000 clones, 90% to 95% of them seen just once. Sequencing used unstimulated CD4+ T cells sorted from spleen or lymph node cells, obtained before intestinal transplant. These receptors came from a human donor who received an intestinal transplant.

CDR3 protein: CASSIGQVPYEQYF. CDR3 in DNA: TGTGCCAGCAGCATAGGACAGGTCCCCTACGAGCAGTACTTC. The V and J genes are TRBV7-2 and TRBJ2-7; 7 bases line up with TRBD1. CDR1 is SGHTA, CDR2 FQGNSA, per germline. The CDR3 length is 14 residues. Losses at the gene ends were 5 bases for V and 2 bases for J; bases not matched to a gene: 6.

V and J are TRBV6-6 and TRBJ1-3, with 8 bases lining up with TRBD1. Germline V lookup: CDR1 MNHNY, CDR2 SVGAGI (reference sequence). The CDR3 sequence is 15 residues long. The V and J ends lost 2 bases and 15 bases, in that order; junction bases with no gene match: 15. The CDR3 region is CASSYLPDRESPEYF. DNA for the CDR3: TGTGCCAGCAGTTACCTCCCGGACAGGGAATCGCCCGAATATTTT.

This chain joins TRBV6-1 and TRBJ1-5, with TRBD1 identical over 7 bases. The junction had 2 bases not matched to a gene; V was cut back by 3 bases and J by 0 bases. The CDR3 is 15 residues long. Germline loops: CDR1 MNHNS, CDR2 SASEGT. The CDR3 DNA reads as TGTGCCAGCAGTGAGACAGGGTATAGCAATCAGCCCCAGCATTTT. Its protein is CASSETGYSNQPQHF.

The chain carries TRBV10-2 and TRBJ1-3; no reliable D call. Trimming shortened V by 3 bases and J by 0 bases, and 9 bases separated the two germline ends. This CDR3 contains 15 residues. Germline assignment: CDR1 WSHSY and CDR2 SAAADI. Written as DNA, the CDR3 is TGCGCCAGCAGTGACGATGTGGCCTCTGGAAACACCATATATTTT. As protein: CASSDDVASGNTIYF.

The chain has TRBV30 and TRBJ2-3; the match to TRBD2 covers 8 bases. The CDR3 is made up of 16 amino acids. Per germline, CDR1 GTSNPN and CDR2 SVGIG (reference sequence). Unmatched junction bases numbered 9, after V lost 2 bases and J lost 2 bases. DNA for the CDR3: TGTGCCTGGAGTTCACGGGGGGGGCCTACCACAGATACGCAGTATTTT. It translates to CAWSSRGGPTTDTQYF.